A selection of T cell receptor beta chains follows, all from one sample in a study of blood T cell repertoires in COVID-19. TCRdb keeps only in-frame clones here, not all; method: immunoSEQ multiplex PCR. This sample has 250,000 to 350,000 clones, with about nine tenths found just once. Sequenced input: peripheral blood. These receptors were collected from a woman aged 45-60 years who had recovered from COVID-19. CDR3s include the opening cysteine and the closing phenylalanine or tryptophan. Some rows mark clone size as missing; the rest say once, few, many or name a class of expanded clone.

j_call: TRBJ2-7
clone_size: -
v_call: TRBV29-1
cdr3_aa: CSVEGRFPYYEQYF

j_call: TRBJ2-2
clone_size: -
v_call: TRBV5-4
cdr3_aa: CASSLSPGVDTGELFF

j_call: TRBJ1-5
clone_size: -
v_call: TRBV3-1/TRBV3-2
cdr3_aa: CASSQDNNQPQHF

j_call: TRBJ2-5
clone_size: -
v_call: TRBV30
cdr3_aa: CAWSARETQYF

j_call: TRBJ2-3
clone_size: -
v_call: TRBV11-1
cdr3_aa: CASSLQGFTDTQYF

j_call: TRBJ2-7
clone_size: -
v_call: TRBV2
cdr3_aa: CASSDLSTGGKYEQYF

j_call: TRBJ2-3
clone_size: -
v_call: TRBV5-1
cdr3_aa: CASSSLAGAGDTQYF

j_call: TRBJ1-2
clone_size: -
v_call: TRBV6-2/TRBV6-3
cdr3_aa: CASSYGAEYQGYGYTF

j_call: TRBJ2-2
clone_size: few
v_call: TRBV19
cdr3_aa: CASSIGGRNTGELFF

j_call: TRBJ2-1
clone_size: -
v_call: TRBV5-1
cdr3_aa: CASSLGRLAGNNEQFF

j_call: TRBJ2-2
clone_size: -
v_call: TRBV5-1
cdr3_aa: CASSVTGVTGELFF

j_call: TRBJ1-6
clone_size: -
v_call: TRBV6-2/TRBV6-3
cdr3_aa: CASSSPGGGSPLHF

j_call: TRBJ1-2
clone_size: -
v_call: TRBV5-1
cdr3_aa: CASSLGTGVLYGYTF

j_call: TRBJ2-3
clone_size: -
v_call: TRBV10-3
cdr3_aa: CAISDPPGLASSTDTQYF

j_call: TRBJ2-3
clone_size: -
v_call: TRBV7-3
cdr3_aa: CASSLREVGTDTQYF

j_call: TRBJ2-7
clone_size: few
v_call: TRBV3-1/TRBV3-2
cdr3_aa: CASSQATSLTENDYEQYF

j_call: TRBJ2-3
clone_size: once
v_call: TRBV14
cdr3_aa: CASSQVWPGGTDTQYF

j_call: TRBJ1-2
clone_size: -
v_call: TRBV5-6
cdr3_aa: CASSFPGTGVSSGYTF

j_call: TRBJ2-2
clone_size: -
v_call: TRBV7-8
cdr3_aa: CASSWQGGTGELFF

j_call: TRBJ2-3
clone_size: -
v_call: TRBV5-1
cdr3_aa: CASSPRGSSTDTQYF

j_call: TRBJ1-2
clone_size: -
v_call: TRBV12-2
cdr3_aa: CASRSEQGSTNYGYTF

j_call: TRBJ2-1
clone_size: -
v_call: TRBV11-2
cdr3_aa: CASSSPGLAALWEQFF

j_call: TRBJ2-3
clone_size: -
v_call: TRBV9
cdr3_aa: CASSAAGGDTQYF

j_call: TRBJ1-2
clone_size: -
v_call: TRBV7-8
cdr3_aa: CASSRRSRAELYGYTF

j_call: TRBJ2-7
clone_size: -
v_call: TRBV5-5
cdr3_aa: CASSLWAVAGGPYEQYF

j_call: TRBJ2-7
clone_size: -
v_call: TRBV7-3
cdr3_aa: CASSLMGGSQDYEQYF